This T cell receptor (beta chain) is from a study of T cells in localized non-small cell lung cancer. Study-level findings and limits: Appearing in adjacent lung were a median about 50 of the top 100 tumor clones. Increased T cell density in blood showed an association with longer overall survival. Heterogeneity is still possible, as just one tumor region was sequenced.

Germline V lookup: CDR1 SGHNT, CDR2 YENEEA. The CDR3 extends over 17 amino acids. V lost 4 bases, J lost 0 bases, and 9 bases stayed unmatched. Assay: immunoSEQ multiplex PCR; the TCRdb copy retains only in-frame clones and omits some. The sample records around 1,200 clones, 20% being singletons. By its share, this clone is medium-sized. The antigen remains unidentified. The V call is TRBV11-3, the J call TRBJ2-1; 7 bases agree with TRBD1. Sequenced material: normal lung tissue next to the tumor, taken before any cancer treatment. This TCR was sampled from a male donor at least 60 years old with stage I lung adenocarcinoma. Written as DNA, the CDR3 is TGTGCCAGCAGCTCCCTTCAGGGGGTGAGCTCCTACAATGAGCAGTTCTTC. Encoded protein: CASSSLQGVSSYNEQFF.